A selection of T cell receptor beta chains follows, all from one sample in a study of cytomegalovirus exposure and HLA in healthy donors. Only in-frame clones appear in the TCRdb table, and some are missing; sequencing was by immunoSEQ multiplex PCR. The table lists more than 250,000 clones, about 87% of them singletons. Sequenced: PBMCs. The origin of the receptors is a woman in her late teens or twenties in good health and CMV-seronegative. Each CDR3 is given with its conserved first and last residue. The D gene is left open where the match is weak. Expanded clones are given a class, and other clones once, few, many or no size at all.

clone_size j_call v_call d_call cdr3_nt cdr3_aa
- TRBJ2-5 TRBV4-1 - TGCGCCAGCAGCCAAGAGCCCGCGGGACTCCTAAAGACCCAGTACTTC CASSQEPAGLLKTQYF
- TRBJ1-5 TRBV5-1 - TGCGCCAGCAGCTTGGAGGGGGACAGCAATCAGCCCCAGCATTTT CASSLEGDSNQPQHF
- TRBJ2-7 TRBV18 TRBD1 TGTGCCAGCTCTCGCGGACAGGACTGGTCCTACGAGCAGTACTTC CASSRGQDWSYEQYF
- TRBJ2-1 TRBV7-3 TRBD2 TGTGCCAGCAGTCCCGGGACTAGCCTTAAGGGGCAGTTCTTC CASSPGTSLKGQFF
- TRBJ1-1 TRBV6-5 - TGTGCCAGCAGTTACTCATGGGGCGGTGGCACTGAAGCTTTCTTT CASSYSWGGGTEAFF
- TRBJ1-1 TRBV6-4 TRBD1 TGTGCCAGCAGTGCGTGGACAGGGAGGACTGAAGCTTTCTTT CASSAWTGRTEAFF
once TRBJ2-2 TRBV1 - TGCACCAGCAGCCAAGATTTGTTAGTGGGACGGGGGGGCACCGGGGAGCTGTTTTTT CTSSQDLLVGRGGTGELFF
- TRBJ2-1 TRBV7-9 TRBD2 TGTGCCAGCAGCTCCTCCGGGACTAGCGGGGAAAATGAGCAGTTCTTC CASSSSGTSGENEQFF
- TRBJ2-7 TRBV7-8 - TGTGCCAGCAGCTTAATAGTGAGGGTCAGTGTGAGCTCCTACGAGCAGTACTTC CASSLIVRVSVSSYEQYF
few TRBJ2-2 TRBV25-1 - TGTGCCAGCAGTGCCGCGATCACCGGGGAGCTGTTTTTT CASSAAITGELFF
- TRBJ2-3 TRBV2 TRBD2 TGTGCCAGCAGTGTGGCGGGGGCAGATACGCAGTATTTT CASSVAGADTQYF
few TRBJ2-3 TRBV10-3 TRBD2 TGTGCCATCAGAGCAGCGGGGGCTAGCACAGATACGCAGTATTTT CAIRAAGASTDTQYF
- TRBJ2-7 TRBV5-6 - TGTGCCAGCAGCTTCGGGAGCTACGAGCAGTACTTC CASSFGSYEQYF
- TRBJ1-4 TRBV30 - TGTGCCTGGAGTGCAGTTGTCAGGGAAAAACTGTTTTTT CAWSAVVREKLFF
once TRBJ2-4 TRBV4-2 - TGTGCCAGCAGCCAAGATGGAGTCAAAAACATTCAGTACTTC CASSQDGVKNIQYF
- TRBJ1-1 TRBV11-2 TRBD1 TGTGCCAGCAGCTCCAACAGGGGCGGGAACACTGAAGCTTTCTTT CASSSNRGGNTEAFF
- TRBJ2-7 TRBV25-1 - TGTGCCAGCAGTGCCCACTACGAGCAGTACTTC CASSAHYEQYF
- TRBJ2-3 TRBV9 - TGTGCCAGCAGCGTAGCTGGTCAGGGCCTCACAGATACGCAGTATTTT CASSVAGQGLTDTQYF
- TRBJ1-5 TRBV7-6 - TGTGCCAGTGCGGCCGGGAACAATCAGCCCCAGCATTTT CASAAGNNQPQHF
- TRBJ1-1 TRBV7-6 TRBD1 TGTGCCAGCAGCCCCCACCGACAGGGCCCAAGGCAGAAGAACACTGAAGCTTTCTTT CASSPHRQGPRQKNTEAFF
- TRBJ2-4 TRBV6-1 - TGTGCCAGCAGTGAAGATGTCGAGAGCCTTCTTCTAGCCAAAAACATTCAGTACTTC CASSEDVESLLLAKNIQYF
- TRBJ2-7 TRBV19 - TGTGCCAGTAGTTGGACATTAGGCCACTACGAGCAGTACTTC CASSWTLGHYEQYF